The next 27 T cell receptor beta chains were all read from a single sample in a study of T-cell reconstitution after alpha-beta-depleted transplantation in children. During its preparation, the TCRbeta library received unique molecular identifiers. In TCRdb, the PCR reads were re-called with MiXCR into one record per CDR3 protein. The sample includes 700,000 to 950,000 distinct CDR3 sequences, roughly 15% of them seen just once. This specimen was PBMCs, mostly from graft donor cells, taken 360 days after TCRalphabeta/CD19-depleted stem cell transplant. These TCRs come from a male patient younger than 18 who had a stem cell transplant for acute lymphoblastic leukemia, so the T cells may come from the graft donor.

This clonotype was observed at least ten times. J is TRBJ2-2 and V is TRBV5-6, with D uncertain. The germline CDR1 and CDR2 sequences are SGHDT and YYEEEE. CDR3 length: 15 amino acids. V lost 7 bases and J lost 0, with 13 bases in between. Here the CDR3 DNA reads TGTGCCAGCGGGATCTCGGCCGCGAACACCGGGGAGCTGTTTTTT. This translates into CASGISAANTGELFF. The whole variable domain, filled in from reference TRBV5-6 and TRBJ2-2, reads DAGVTQSPTHLIKTRGQQVTLRCSPKSGHDTVSWYQQALGQGPQFIFQYYEEEERQRGNFPDRFSGHQFPNYSSELNVNALLLGDSALYLCASGISAANTGELFFGEGSRLTVL.

This clonotype showed up just a few times. The chain combines TRBV6-2 or TRBV6-3 with TRBJ1-6; D gene ambiguous. The V gene's germline CDR1 is MNHEY and CDR2 SVGEGT. Trimming pared 7 bases from V and 10 bases from J, leaving 11 bases between. The CDR3 spans 12 residues. The CDR3 region has the DNA TGTGCCAGCAAAAGGAAGAACTCACCCCTCCACTTT. Amino acids: CASKRKNSPLHF.

This clonotype was counted between two and nine times. The chain is built from TRBV9 and TRBJ2-7, with 9 bases fitting TRBD1. The ends lost 0 bases at V and 4 bases at J; junction bases unmatched: 2. The CDR3 runs to 14 residues. Germline V gives CDR1 SGDLS, CDR2 YYNGEE. The CDR3 region is CASSVGDRAYEQYF. The DNA for the CDR3 is TGTGCCAGCAGCGTAGGGGACAGGGCTTACGAGCAGTACTTC.

This clonotype was detected a few times. The chain employs TRBV7-9 and TRBJ1-5, with D possibly matching TRBD1 (5 bases). The V end was cut by 5 bases, the J end by 4 bases, with 15 bases between. Germline assignment: CDR1 SEHNR and CDR2 FQNEAQ (reference sequence). The CDR3 is 15 residues long. The CDR3 DNA is TGTGCCAGCAGCCCCGACCGGGACCGAAATCAGCCCCAGCATTTT. Amino acids: CASSPDRDRNQPQHF.

Of note for this clonotype: Given a much more abundant clone one base away, this may be a read error. The CDR3 DNA reads as TGTGCCAGCAGGACAGGGCAGGAGCAGTACTTC. Translation gives CASRTGQEQYF. The gene calls are TRBV12-3 or TRBV12-4 and TRBJ2-7, with 7 bases lining up with TRBD1. CDR3 length: 11 amino acids. V lost 6 bases to trimming and J lost 7 bases; unmatched junction nucleotides: 3.

This clonotype was seen repeatedly, ten times or more. The chain recombines TRBV7-2 with TRBJ2-3; D is uncertain. The CDR3 contains 13 residues. Germline V gives CDR1 SGHTA, CDR2 FQGNSA. V lost 2 bases and J 9 bases, leaving 12 bases between the germline ends. CDR3 sequence reads: CASSLILRETQYF. The DNA for the CDR3 is TGTGCCAGCAGCTTAATACTTAGAGAAACGCAGTATTTT.

This clonotype was observed a handful of times. V usage is TRBV7-9 and J usage is TRBJ1-5, with unresolved D. The CDR3 totals 16 residues. Germline V gives CDR1 SEHNR, CDR2 FQNEAQ (reference sequence). Trimming shortened V by 4 bases and J by 5 bases, and 18 bases separated the two germline ends. The CDR3 reads CASSSLEGGPDQPQHF. The CDR3 nucleotides read TGTGCCAGCAGCTCCCTCGAGGGAGGGCCCGATCAGCCCCAGCATTTT.

This clonotype was observed a handful of times. V and J are TRBV11-1 and TRBJ2-1, with D possibly called TRBD1 or TRBD2 (5 bases each). Germline CDR1 is SGHAT and CDR2 is FQDESV (reference sequence). The V and J ends lost 5 bases and 10 bases respectively, with 27 bases between them. CDR3 size: 17 residues. The CDR3 loop is CASSLTPGRGGFEEQFF. The CDR3 nucleotides read TGTGCCAGCAGCCTTACCCCGGGGCGTGGGGGTTTCGAGGAGCAGTTCTTC.

This sequence joins TRBV6-5 and TRBJ2-5; D gene unclear. The CDR3 sequence is 15 residues long. V was trimmed by 2 bases and J by 1 base, leaving 11 bases between them. Germline V CDR1 and CDR2: MNHEY, SVGAGI. CDR3 protein: CASSYHRSSQETQYF. In DNA form, the CDR3 reads TGTGCCAGCAGTTACCATCGGTCGAGCCAAGAGACCCAGTACTTC.

The chain is built from TRBV28 and TRBJ1-1; D uncertain. The CDR3 has 14 amino acids. Germline CDR1 and CDR2: MDHEN and SYDVKM. Trimming stripped 7 bases from V and 5 bases from J, with 17 bases between. CDR3 sequence reads: CASTAMGEWTEAFF. CDR3 nucleotides: TGTGCCAGCACCGCCATGGGAGAGTGGACTGAAGCTTTCTTT. Full variable domain (rest looked up from reference TRBV28 and TRBJ1-1): DVKVTQSSRYLVKRTGEKVFLECVQDMDHENMFWYRQDPGLGLRLIYFSYDVKMKEKGDIPEGYSVSREKKERFSLILESASTNQTSMYLCASTAMGEWTEAFFGQGTRLTVV.

The J gene is TRBJ1-4, the V gene TRBV29-1; possible D gene TRBD1, 6 bases. There are 13 residues in the CDR3. V was trimmed by 6 bases and J by 8 bases, leaving 16 bases between them. Germline CDR1 and CDR2: SQVTM and ANQGSEA. The chain's CDR3 is CSVATGGREKLFF. In nucleotides, the CDR3 is TGCAGCGTCGCTACGGGGGGCAGAGAAAAACTGTTTTTT.

Comments on this clonotype: At one end the junction does not follow the germline gene, possibly because of a read error. V is TRBV25-1 and J is TRBJ1-6; no firm D call. This CDR3 region has 17 residues. Germline loops: CDR1 MGHDK, CDR2 SYGVNS. For the CDR3, the DNA is TGTGCCAGCACGGGAAGGGTACGGGTGACCTATAATTCACCCCTCCGCTTT. The encoded protein is CASTGRVRVTYNSPLRF.

The rearrangement joins TRBV29-1 to TRBJ2-3, with 8 bases identical to TRBD1. V lost 6 bases and J lost 2; bases outside the gene matches: 10. This CDR3 comprises 15 residues. CDR1 is SQVTM, CDR2 ANQGSEA, per germline. CDR3 protein: CSVHPGDRNTDTQYF. DNA for the CDR3: TGCAGCGTCCACCCGGGGGACAGGAACACAGATACGCAGTATTTT.

J is TRBJ2-3 and V is TRBV24-1; a weak D match, TRBD1 (5 bases). Looked up from germline, CDR1 is KGHDR and CDR2 is SFDVKD. The CDR3 covers 15 residues. The V and J ends lost 3 bases and 4 bases respectively, with 13 bases between them. CDR3 sequence (DNA): TGTGCCACCAGTGATCCCAGCTTCAGGGCAGATACGCAGTATTTT. It is translated as CATSDPSFRADTQYF.

This clonotype was seen many times. The chain uses TRBV6-1 and TRBJ2-5, with TRBD1 identical over 8 bases. Germline lookup yields CDR1 MNHNS and CDR2 SASEGT. The CDR3 totals 13 residues. The junction had 5 bases not matched to a gene; V was cut back by 6 bases and J by 5 bases. The CDR3 spells CASSRTGRETQYF. CDR3 DNA sequence: TGTGCCAGCAGCAGGACAGGGCGGGAGACCCAGTACTTC.

This clonotype was seen a few times. V and J are TRBV4-1 and TRBJ2-7; possibly TRBD1 for D (6 bases). CDR3 length: 14 residues. Germline V gene sequence: CDR1 MGHRA, CDR2 YSYEKL. The V gene lost 5 bases and the J gene lost 2 bases, with 13 bases spanning the gap. The CDR3 region has the DNA TGCGCCAGCAGCAGATGGGACACAACCTACGAGCAGTACTTC. It is translated as CASSRWDTTYEQYF.

This clonotype has just a few counts. The chain recombines TRBV24-1 with TRBJ2-1, with D maybe TRBD1 (6 bases). Deletions cut 5 bases from V and 7 bases from J, with 14 bases between. Germline V gene data show CDR1 as KGHDR and CDR2 as SFDVKD. The CDR3 has 14 amino acids. The CDR3 DNA is TGTGCCACCAGTGCCCAGGGGAGTAGGAATGAGCAGTTCTTC. Protein product: CATSAQGSRNEQFF.

This clonotype was picked up a small number of times. This chain links TRBV7-2 with TRBJ2-5; D perhaps matches TRBD2 (7 bases). The germline CDR1 and CDR2 sequences are SGHTA and FQGNSA. Trimming pared 2 bases from V and 5 bases from J, leaving 21 bases between. The CDR3 has 17 amino acids. DNA for the CDR3: TGTGCCAGCAGCTTATGGGGGGGCCTACCCTCGGGGGAGACCCAGTACTTC. Its protein is CASSLWGGLPSGETQYF.

This clonotype occurred many times. The chain couples TRBV27 to TRBJ2-7; no clear D. The CDR3 is made up of 14 amino acids. The germline gives CDR1 MNHEY, CDR2 SMNVEV (reference sequence). Trimming stripped 8 bases from V and 0 bases from J, with 14 bases between. CDR3 region: CASSWGDASYEQYF. CDR3 nucleotides: TGTGCCAGCTCTTGGGGTGACGCCTCCTACGAGCAGTACTTC.

This clonotype was observed a few times. V and J are TRBV5-1 and TRBJ2-3, with D possibly being TRBD2 (6 bases). Looked up from germline, CDR1 is SGHRS and CDR2 is YFSETQ. V shed 0 bases and J shed 3 bases, with 14 bases lying between them. This CDR3 comprises 16 residues. The CDR3 nucleotides read TGCGCCAGCAGCTTGGTTTTAGAGGGAGGTACAGATACGCAGTATTTT. Amino acids: CASSLVLEGGTDTQYF.

The chain combines TRBV11-3 with TRBJ2-5; D is perhaps TRBD1 or TRBD2 (5 bases each). Trimming shortened V by 5 bases and J by 2 bases, and 15 bases separated the two germline ends. This CDR3 is built from 15 residues. CDR1 is SGHNT and CDR2 is YENEEA in the germline V gene. This chain's CDR3 is CASSLGVAQQETQYF. The CDR3 DNA reads TGTGCCAGCAGCCTGGGGGTAGCGCAGCAAGAGACCCAGTACTTC.

This chain joins TRBV12-3 or TRBV12-4 and TRBJ1-5; D ambiguous. CDR3 length: 12 residues. V lost 4 bases, J lost 7 bases, and 8 bases lay in between. The CDR3, as DNA: TGTGCCAGCAGTTACATCGACCAGCCCCAGCATTTT. Its translation: CASSYIDQPQHF.

The gene calls are TRBV11-2 and TRBJ2-3; 11 bases are shared with TRBD2. Germline V gene lookup returns CDR1 SGHAT and CDR2 FQNNGV. With 2 bases clipped from V and 1 base from J, the junction kept 11 bases outside the gene matches. This CDR3 is 19 amino acids long. The CDR3: CASSLNVGRLAGRTDTQYF. CDR3 bases: TGTGCCAGCAGCTTAAACGTTGGTCGACTAGCGGGGCGCACAGATACGCAGTATTTT. The complete variable domain, with remaining parts taken from reference TRBV11-2 and TRBJ2-3, reads EAGVAQSPRYKIIEKRQSVAFWCNPISGHATLYWYQQILGQGPKLLIQFQNNGVVDDSQLPKDRFSAERLKGVDSTLKIQPAKLEDSAVYLCASSLNVGRLAGRTDTQYFGPGTRLTVL.

J is TRBJ2-5 and V is TRBV24-1; 12 bases map to TRBD1. There are 16 residues in the CDR3. Germline CDR1 is KGHDR and CDR2 is SFDVKD. Trimming at V came to 4 bases and at J to 4 bases, leaving 6 bases not matched to a gene. CDR3: CATSEVGQGARETQYF. In nucleotides, the CDR3 is TGTGCCACCAGTGAGGTGGGACAGGGGGCCCGAGAGACCCAGTACTTC.

This clonotype turned up a few times. In nucleotides, the CDR3 is TGCGCCAGCAGCCCAGGACTAGCGGGAGGGCCAGGGACCTACGAGCAGTACTTC. Amino acid sequence: CASSPGLAGGPGTYEQYF. The J gene is TRBJ2-7, the V gene TRBV5-1; 15 bases are shared with TRBD2. The CDR3 loop spans 18 amino acids. The germline V gene encodes CDR1 SGHRS and CDR2 YFSETQ. V was pared by 4 bases and J by 2 bases, with 10 bases of the junction left unmatched. Full variable domain (missing parts from reference TRBV5-1 and TRBJ2-7): KAGVTQTPRYLIKTRGQQVTLSCSPISGHRSVSWYQQTPGQGLQFLFEYFSETQRNKGNFPGRFSGRQFSNSRSEMNVSTLELGDSALYLCASSPGLAGGPGTYEQYFGPGTRLTVT.

The chain is built from TRBV10-2 and TRBJ2-7; 7 bases line up with TRBD2. Germline V CDR1 and CDR2: WSHSY, SAAADI. This CDR3 region has 16 residues. V lost 2 bases to trimming and J lost 2 bases; unmatched junction nucleotides: 9. CDR3 coding DNA: TGCGCCAGCAGTGAGCGGTCGGGGAGGGTGGCCTACGAGCAGTACTTC. Translation: CASSERSGRVAYEQYF.

This clonotype was observed a few times. DNA of the CDR3: TGTGCCAGCAGTCCCTCCGGGACAGGGGAGGAGACCCAGTACTTC. Protein: CASSPSGTGEETQYF. The genes are TRBV27 and TRBJ2-5; 10 nucleotides agree with TRBD1. Germline V gene data show CDR1 as MNHEY and CDR2 as SMNVEV (reference sequence). The trim removed 5 bases at V and 5 bases at J, leaving 8 bases unmatched. The CDR3 loop spans 15 amino acids.